This T cell receptor (beta chain) was recovered during a study of response to subunit inactivated influenza vaccine. Study results and caveats: Authors suggested that a seasonal influenza vaccination recruits few new T cells each time.

As concerns this clonotype: The antigen remains undetermined.

TCRdb independently ran MiXCR on the RT-PCR reads; one entry per CDR3 protein. The repertoire holds fewer than 800,000 distinct CDR3 sequences, approximately 15% seen once, with around 10% in the top ten. The CDR3 consists of 14 residues. Trimming stripped 1 base from V and 0 bases from J, with 7 bases between. The germline gives CDR1 MDHEN, CDR2 SYDVKM. The material was PBMCs from blood, obtained roughly 13 days after vaccination. This sequence originates from a man aged 45-60 years who received an inactivated influenza vaccine. V is TRBV28 and J is TRBJ2-7; tentative D call: TRBD2 (5 bases). The chain's CDR3 is CASSLFAGSYEQYF. Written as DNA, the CDR3 is TGTGCCAGCAGTTTATTTGCGGGCTCCTACGAGCAGTACTTC.